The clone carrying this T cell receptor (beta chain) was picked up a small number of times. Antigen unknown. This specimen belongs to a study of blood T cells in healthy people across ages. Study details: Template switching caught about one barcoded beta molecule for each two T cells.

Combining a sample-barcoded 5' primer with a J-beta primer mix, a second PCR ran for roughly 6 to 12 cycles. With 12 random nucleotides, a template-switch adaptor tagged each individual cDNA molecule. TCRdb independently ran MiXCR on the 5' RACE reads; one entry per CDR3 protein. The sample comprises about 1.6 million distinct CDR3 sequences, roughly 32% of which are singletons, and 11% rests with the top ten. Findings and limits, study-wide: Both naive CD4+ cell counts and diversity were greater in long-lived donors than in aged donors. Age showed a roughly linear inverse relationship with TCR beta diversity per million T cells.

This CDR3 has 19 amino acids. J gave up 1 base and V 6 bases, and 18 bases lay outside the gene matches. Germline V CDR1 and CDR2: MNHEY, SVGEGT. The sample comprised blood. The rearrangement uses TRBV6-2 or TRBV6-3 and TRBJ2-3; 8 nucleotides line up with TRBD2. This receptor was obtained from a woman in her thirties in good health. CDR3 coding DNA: TGTGCCAGCAGCGGCGGGTGGGCTCCCGGGGGGGCCCGCACAGATACGCAGTATTTT. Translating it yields CASSGGWAPGGARTDTQYF.